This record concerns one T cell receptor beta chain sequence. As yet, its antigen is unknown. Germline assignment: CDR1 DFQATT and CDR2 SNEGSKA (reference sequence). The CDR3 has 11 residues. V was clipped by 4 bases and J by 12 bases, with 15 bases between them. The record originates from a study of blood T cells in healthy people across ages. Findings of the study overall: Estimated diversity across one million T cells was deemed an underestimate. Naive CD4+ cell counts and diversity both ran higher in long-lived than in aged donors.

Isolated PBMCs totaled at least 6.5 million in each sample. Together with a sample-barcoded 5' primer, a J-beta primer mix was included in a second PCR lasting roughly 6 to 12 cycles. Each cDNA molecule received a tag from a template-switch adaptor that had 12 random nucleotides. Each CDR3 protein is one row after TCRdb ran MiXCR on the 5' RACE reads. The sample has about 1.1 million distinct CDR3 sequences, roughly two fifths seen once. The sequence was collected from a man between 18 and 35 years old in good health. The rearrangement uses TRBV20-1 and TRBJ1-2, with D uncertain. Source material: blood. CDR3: CSATEVLRNTF. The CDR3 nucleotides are TGCAGTGCTACTGAGGTTCTTCGGAACACCTTC.